This TCR beta chain is from a study of T cell responses to AZD1222 COVID-19 vaccine. TCRdb keeps only in-frame clones here, not all; method: immunoSEQ multiplex PCR. This sample has around 110,000 clones, with 70% to 90% found just once. Germline CDR1 and CDR2: KGHDR and SFDVKD. This CDR3 is built from 14 residues. The J segment lost 7 bases and the V segment lost 4 bases, leaving 3 bases of the junction unmatched. The sample consisted of peripheral blood, taken 28 days after the second AZD1222 dose. This rearrangement joins TRBV24-1 to TRBJ1-3; 10 nucleotides align to TRBD1. This sequence originates from an adult who received the AZD1222 COVID-19 vaccine. CDR3 sequence reads: CATSDPGQGNTIYF. In nucleotides, the CDR3 is TGTGCCACCAGTGACCCGGGACAGGGGAACACCATATATTTT.